This T cell receptor (beta chain) was captured in a study of cytomegalovirus exposure and HLA in healthy donors. Points from the study as a whole: Prior analysis indicated that the majority of TCR beta V segments exhibited productivity approximately 90% or approximately 30% of the time. Rarity characterized most TCR sequences, yet some public TCRs appeared in many donors. The authors considered a cluster of highly shared sequence variants likely to be a sequencing artifact. It was reportedly the case that the classifier diagnosed cytomegalovirus status with high specificity and sensitivity.

V was cut by 6 bases and J by 5 bases, with 27 bases left in between. The CDR3 runs 18 residues. Germline V gene sequence: CDR1 LNHDA, CDR2 SQIVND (reference sequence). For this clone: Its antigen is undetermined.

The PCR employed 60 Vbeta primers together with 13 Jbeta primers. Only in-frame clones appear in the TCRdb table, and some are missing; sequencing was by immunoSEQ multiplex PCR. This table has under 200,000 clones, about 71% appearing once. Sequencing input: PBMCs. The sequence was obtained from a middle-aged man in good health and CMV-seronegative. The rearrangement joins TRBV19 to TRBJ2-3; D is perhaps TRBD2 (5 bases). CDR3 sequence reads: CASSSTLGKGLSGDTQYF. DNA of the CDR3: TGTGCCAGTAGCTCTACCCTCGGGAAGGGCCTTTCGGGAGATACGCAGTATTTT.